This T cell receptor (beta chain) was captured by sequencing in a study of blood T cell repertoires in COVID-19 (dated by TCRdb to between 2020 and 2021). Regarding the complete study: Samples covering the acute and convalescent phases of COVID-19 were provided by collaborators in the United States, Italy and Spain. The prospective study material was composed of cDNA or gDNA derived from T cells, B-cell-depleted T cells, or PBMCs. The repertoires were released in a freely available public database intended as a resource for research on the immune response to SARS-CoV-2. Where HLA class I and class II types were available, the types were taken from metadata supplied by the sample provider, not from assay-based typing. The samples were drawn from two sources: the first 160 participants of the ongoing ImmuneRACE study, and fewer than 1,500 subjects contributed by 6 global collaborators. The sample metadata nearly always contained a de-identified subject ID, COVID-19 status, age in years and sex. Deeply sampled blood TCRbeta repertoires from subjects exposed to, actively infected with, or recovered from COVID-19 were included in the dataset.

What the work shows at the level of the full study, not this receptor alone: How much clinical and demographic metadata was included differed by source and by participant, and the metadata was provided uncurated.

This clone has a single count. It lacks a known antigen. Nothing much larger sits one base from this clone, and base qualities are not available. Whole blood was collected in K2EDTA tubes by collaborating institutions according to the institutions' own protocols. For TCRbeta analysis, collaborators shipped samples as frozen whole blood, isolated PBMCs, or DNA extracted from either of those sample types. The germline V gene specifies SGHTA as CDR1 and FQGNSA as CDR2. V is pruned by 2 bases and J by 8 bases, leaving 5 bases of the junction without a gene match. From its cysteine to its phenylalanine, the CDR3 spans 15 amino acids. The CDR3 DNA has 45 bases and is translated from base 1. TCRbeta CDR3 regions were amplified from genomic DNA using the immunoSEQ Assay, a bias-controlled multiplex PCR. The study's own analysis went as follows. Nucleated cell counts per sample were estimated from amplification of reference gene primers within the assay. To quantify the absolute abundance of each unique TCRbeta CDR3 rearrangement, sequence reads were collapsed and filtered. Productive Simpson clonality was computed per sample as the square root of Simpson's diversity index over productive rearrangements. In its TCRdb copy, this immuneACCESS table keeps in-frame sequences only and misses some clones. Where compared with another copy, unresolved V genes explain less than half of these, and the others have no known cause. Clone size and the V and J calls come from that table; the DNA yielded D and trimming. The sample profile shows 150,000 to 200,000 clones; 81% of them were found once. Approximately 11% of the sample is taken by the ten largest.

This clonotype originated in a man aged 60 to 75 with active or convalescent COVID-19. The chain uses TRBV7-2 and TRBJ2-7; 14 bases in the middle match TRBD2. The sequenced sample consisted of peripheral blood. The sequence in DNA is TGTGCCAGCAGCTTAACCGGGACTAGCGGGAGTAAGCAGTACTTC. Translated, it reads CASSLTGTSGSKQYF.